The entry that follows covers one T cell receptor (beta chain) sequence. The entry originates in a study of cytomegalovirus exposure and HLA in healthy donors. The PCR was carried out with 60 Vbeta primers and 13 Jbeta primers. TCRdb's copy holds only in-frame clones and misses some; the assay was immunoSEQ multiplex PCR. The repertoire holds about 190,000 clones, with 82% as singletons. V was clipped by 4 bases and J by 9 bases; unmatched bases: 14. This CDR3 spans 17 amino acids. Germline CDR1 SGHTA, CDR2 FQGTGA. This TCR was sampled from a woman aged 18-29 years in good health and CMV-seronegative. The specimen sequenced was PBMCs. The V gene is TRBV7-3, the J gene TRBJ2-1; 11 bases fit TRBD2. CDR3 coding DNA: TGTGCCAGCAGCTCCCACAGACTAGCGGGGCCCGGCGGTGAGCAGTTCTTC. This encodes CASSSHRLAGPGGEQFF.